This entry features one TCR beta chain sequence. The antigen remains undetermined. Produced via immunoSEQ multiplex PCR; TCRdb's table is partial and in-frame only. The sample consists of about 200,000 clones, 85% to 95% of them appearing once. This sample stems from a study of T cell responses to AZD1222 COVID-19 vaccine. Between the trimmed V and J ends, which lost 3 bases and 1 base, there was a span of 12 bases. Germline CDR1 and CDR2: MNHEY and SMNVEV (reference sequence). The CDR3 consists of 15 residues. Study-level results: The study found vaccine-associated CD4 TCRs spanning spike, dominant at 160-218 and 743-854. White British people made up most donors, females outnumbered males, and clonal diversity was possibly underestimated. Increased Spike-specific TCR breadth and depth were observed after two AZD1222 doses. Nearly half of unique spike-specific TCRs reportedly avoided B.1.351 and B.1.1.7 mutated regions.

The receptor comes from an adult who received the MenACWY meningococcal vaccine as a control. The chain employs TRBV27 and TRBJ1-2; D possibly corresponds to TRBD1 (5 bases). Material: peripheral blood, obtained 28 days after the second dose of the MenACWY control vaccine. CDR3 loop: CASSFSRGVNYGYTF. The CDR3 DNA follows: TGTGCCAGCAGTTTCTCCCGAGGGGTTAACTATGGCTACACCTTC.